Below, 15 T cell receptor beta chains from the same sample are listed, as sequenced in a study of response to subunit inactivated influenza vaccine. TCRdb processed the RT-PCR reads anew with MiXCR; each CDR3 protein has one entry. The table lists roughly 700,000 distinct CDR3 sequences, roughly 14% of them singletons. Sequencing was performed on PBMCs from blood, taken 14 to 15 days before vaccination. The receptors shown here come from a man aged 50 to 60 who received an inactivated influenza vaccine.

The genes are TRBV27 and TRBJ1-6, with D possibly TRBD1 on 6 matching bases. This CDR3 comprises 20 residues. The germline CDR1 and CDR2 sequences are MNHEY and SMNVEV (reference sequence). V was cut by 5 bases and J by 2 bases, with 25 bases left in between. The CDR3 spells CASSPLNPQGPEPYNSPLHF. The CDR3 nucleotides read TGTGCCAGCAGTCCCCTTAACCCACAGGGCCCGGAGCCCTATAATTCACCCCTCCACTTT.

This clonotype was counted between two and nine times. CDR3 coding DNA: TGCGCCAGCAGCTTGGCCGCGGGACCCGAAGAGACCCAGTACTTC. Its translation is CASSLAAGPEETQYF. The chain employs TRBV5-1 and TRBJ2-5; D is possibly TRBD2 (6 bases). The CDR3 spans 15 residues. The germline CDR1 and CDR2 sequences are SGHRS and YFSETQ. V shed 0 bases and J shed 3 bases, with 12 bases lying between them.

This clonotype has just a few counts. The rearrangement links TRBV7-9 to TRBJ2-1; 9 nucleotides match TRBD2. The germline gives CDR1 SEHNR, CDR2 FQNEAQ (reference sequence). J lost 0 bases, V lost 5 bases, and 5 bases had no gene match. The CDR3 is made up of 16 amino acids. The CDR3 protein is CASSPIAGASYNEQFF. CDR3 DNA sequence: TGTGCCAGCAGCCCCATAGCGGGAGCCTCCTACAATGAGCAGTTCTTC.

The V gene is TRBV10-3, the J gene TRBJ2-1; TRBD1 aligns across 8 bases. V shed 0 bases, J shed 10 bases, and the junction held 5 bases outside the gene matches. CDR3 length equals 14 residues. In germline, CDR1 is ENHRY, CDR2 SYGVKD. CDR3 residues: CAISESMGDREQFF. In DNA, the CDR3 is TGTGCCATCAGTGAGTCGATGGGGGACAGGGAGCAGTTCTTC.

The chain joins TRBV7-6 to TRBJ2-3; D remains unclear. Trimming took 6 bases from V and 4 from J, leaving 8 bases between them. CDR3 length equals 12 residues. Germline V gene sequence: CDR1 SGHVS, CDR2 FNYEAQ. DNA of the CDR3: TGTGCCAGCAGTCCCCCATCAGATACGCAGTATTTT. Translating it yields CASSPPSDTQYF.

The CDR3 protein is CASSDGGSGELFF. As DNA, the CDR3 is TGTGCCAGCAGTGACGGGGGTAGCGGGGAGCTGTTTTTT. J is TRBJ2-2 and V is TRBV25-1, with D perhaps TRBD2 (6 bases). The V end was cut by 3 bases, the J end by 7 bases, with 9 bases between. There are 13 residues in the CDR3. Germline values: CDR1 MGHDK, CDR2 SYGVNS.

This sequence joins TRBV10-3 and TRBJ2-1; the D gene is possibly TRBD2 (5 bases). Trimming shortened V by 6 bases and J by 0 bases, and 12 bases separated the two germline ends. Germline values: CDR1 ENHRY, CDR2 SYGVKD. This CDR3 has 15 residues. CDR3: CAISADLSSYNEQFF. The DNA of the CDR3 is TGTGCCATCAGCGCGGACTTGAGCTCCTACAATGAGCAGTTCTTC.

This clonotype was counted only a few times. The chain combines TRBV11-2 with TRBJ2-1; weak D call: TRBD2 (7 bases). The V and J ends lost 1 base and 9 bases respectively, with 16 bases between them. Germline CDR1 SGHAT, CDR2 FQNNGV. The CDR3 is 15 residues long. CDR3 loop: CASSLAGGLLLEQFF. The CDR3 nucleotides are TGTGCCAGCAGCTTAGCGGGGGGCCTATTACTTGAGCAGTTCTTC.

This clonotype was detected only a few times. This rearrangement joins TRBV4-1 to TRBJ2-5; D gene ambiguous. The germline V and J ends were trimmed by 3 bases and 4 bases, with 15 bases remaining between them. The CDR3 has 15 residues. Per the germline V gene, CDR1 is MGHRA and CDR2 is YSYEKL. Here the CDR3 reads CASSHPDLLGETQYF. The DNA of the CDR3 is TGCGCCAGCAGCCATCCCGACCTGCTAGGAGAGACCCAGTACTTC.

This clonotype was counted ten times or more. The chain uses TRBV7-3 and TRBJ2-3; 10 bases align to TRBD2. Germline lookup yields CDR1 SGHTA and CDR2 FQGTGA. The CDR3 is made up of 15 amino acids. The junction had 2 bases not matched to a gene; V was cut back by 1 base and J by 4 bases. The DNA of the CDR3 is TGTGCCAGCAGCTTAAGGAGCGGGAGGGCAGATACGCAGTATTTT. The encoded protein is CASSLRSGRADTQYF.

This clonotype was recorded at least ten times. The V gene is TRBV6-5, the J gene TRBJ1-6, with D hard to call. V lost 0 bases, J lost 0 bases, and 9 bases lay in between. This CDR3 is built from 17 residues. Per germline, CDR1 MNHEY and CDR2 SVGAGI. CDR3 sequence: CASSYSVTISYNSPLHF. CDR3 bases: TGTGCCAGCAGTTACTCGGTTACCATCTCCTATAATTCACCCCTCCACTTT.

The rearrangement links TRBV27 to TRBJ1-5; D remains unclear. V dropped 3 bases and J dropped 6 bases, with 15 bases sitting between them. The CDR3 spans 15 residues. Germline V gives CDR1 MNHEY, CDR2 SMNVEV (reference sequence). The CDR3 region has the DNA TGTGCCAGCAGTTTTGCTGGACGGAACGTTCAGCCCCAGCATTTT. Protein product: CASSFAGRNVQPQHF.

The chain recombines TRBV20-1 with TRBJ2-1, with D possibly TRBD2 on 5 matching bases. The V gene's germline CDR1 is DFQATT and CDR2 SNEGSKA (reference sequence). The CDR3 loop spans 14 amino acids. The V gene lost 3 bases and the J gene lost 5 bases, with 14 bases spanning the gap. The CDR3: CSASSSGVHNEQFF. CDR3 sequence (DNA): TGCAGTGCTAGCTCCAGCGGAGTCCACAATGAGCAGTTCTTC.

This chain uses TRBV18 with TRBJ1-4; tentative D call: TRBD1 (6 bases). V was cut by 2 bases and J by 0 bases, with 13 bases left in between. Germline V CDR1 and CDR2: KGHSH, LQKENI. CDR3 length equals 17 residues. The DNA of the CDR3 is TGTGCCAGCTCACCATCGCTACAGGGCTCAACTAATGAAAAACTGTTTTTT. Amino acid sequence: CASSPSLQGSTNEKLFF. The variable domain in full, completed from reference TRBV18 and TRBJ1-4, reads NAGVMQNPRHLVRRRGQEARLRCSPMKGHSHVYWYRQLPEEGLKFMVYLQKENIIDESGMPKERFSAEFPKEGPSILRIQQVVRGDSAAYFCASSPSLQGSTNEKLFFGSGTQLSVL.

This clonotype has just a few counts. DNA of the CDR3: TGTGCCAGCACTCCGGGACAGGGGGTTTCACCCCTCCACTTT. Translated, it gives CASTPGQGVSPLHF. The V gene is TRBV6-1, the J gene TRBJ1-6, with 11 bases matching TRBD1. V was pared by 7 bases and J by 9 bases, with 5 bases of the junction left unmatched. CDR1 and CDR2 (germline): MNHNS, SASEGT. The CDR3 consists of 14 residues.